These 5 T cell receptor beta chains came from one sample sequenced in a study of OX40 agonist ivuxolimab in advanced cancers. The data were produced by immunoSEQ multiplex PCR, yet TCRdb's version contains in-frame clones alone and is incomplete. The data contain 71,000 or so clones, approximately 78% of them seen just once; the ten biggest clones take up around 5%. The sequencing used CD4+ or CD8+ T cells sorted from blood, collected in a trial of the OX40 agonist ivuxolimab. These receptors all come from an adult with an advanced solid tumor such as melanoma, head and neck, liver or kidney cancer.

This clone was counted a single time. The V gene is TRBV2, the J gene TRBJ2-3; TRBD1 aligns across 7 bases. With 6 bases clipped from V and 6 bases from J, the junction kept 12 bases outside the gene matches. The CDR3 sequence is 15 residues long. Per germline, CDR1 SNHLY and CDR2 FYNNEI. Written as DNA, the CDR3 is TGTGCCAGCAGAGTTGACAGGGCCCCCGGGGATACGCAGTATTTT. Residues: CASRVDRAPGDTQYF. The full variable domain, completed using reference TRBV2 and TRBJ2-3, is EPEVTQTPSHQVTQMGQEVILRCVPISNHLYFYWYRQILGQKVEFLVSFYNNEISEKSEIFDDQFSVERPDGSNFTLKIRSTKLEDSAMYFCASRVDRAPGDTQYFGPGTRLTVL.

A few counts support this clone. This sequence joins TRBV6-6 and TRBJ1-6; a weak D match, TRBD1 (5 bases). V was shortened by 5 bases and J by 9 bases, with 17 bases between the two germline ends. The CDR3 extends over 15 amino acids. Germline CDR1 reads MNHNY; CDR2 reads SVGAGI (reference sequence). In DNA, the CDR3 is TGTGCCAGCAGTACCTCCGCCGGGACTTCTTCACCCCTCCACTTT. Its protein is CASSTSAGTSSPLHF.

The CDR3: CATTGVNEAFF. Written as DNA, the CDR3 is TGTGCCACCACAGGGGTGAATGAAGCTTTCTTT. This chain joins TRBV10-3 and TRBJ1-1, with TRBD1 matching over 7 bases. V trimming: 10 bases; J trimming: 7 bases; junction bases outside the gene matches: 6. The CDR3 covers 11 residues. The germline CDR1 and CDR2 sequences are ENHRY and SYGVKD.

This clone is categorized as medium-sized. The chain joins TRBV16 to TRBJ2-7, with a tentative D call TRBD1 (5 bases). The V end lost 2 bases, the J end lost 5 bases, and 16 bases lay between the germline ends. The CDR3 has 15 residues. Germline V CDR1 and CDR2: KGHSY, FQNENV. In DNA form, the CDR3 reads TGTGCCAGCAGCCAAGATTGGAGTGACAGCCACGAGCAGTACTTC. As protein: CASSQDWSDSHEQYF.

In its sample, this clone was seen once. The chain uses TRBV2 and TRBJ2-3; 11 bases line up with TRBD2. The CDR3 consists of 15 residues. Germline loops: CDR1 SNHLY, CDR2 FYNNEI. J gave up 5 bases and V 6 bases, and 7 bases lay outside the gene matches. CDR3 amino acids: CASRISGGAGDTQYF. As DNA, the CDR3 is TGTGCCAGCAGGATTAGCGGGGGGGCCGGAGATACGCAGTATTTT.